This T cell receptor beta chain derives from a study of T cell responses to AZD1222 COVID-19 vaccine. The CDR3 is made up of 12 amino acids. V was pared by 6 bases and J by 10 bases, with 15 bases between. Germline V gene lookup returns CDR1 SNHLY and CDR2 FYNNEI. A note on this clone: As yet, its antigen is unknown.

Clones were read by immunoSEQ multiplex PCR, and TCRdb kept only the in-frame ones, dropping some. This table has roughly 150,000 clones, 85% to 95% appearing once. General study points: A reported finding is that nearly half of spike-specific TCRs target unmutated variant regions. Baseline seropositivity occurred in only a handful of AZD1222 recipients. Scientists sampled the repertoires only once the peak T cell response had passed. Compared with day 0, the breadth and depth of the Spike-specific TCR repertoire rose significantly after two doses of AZD1222.

The V gene is TRBV2, the J gene TRBJ1-1; D remains unclear. Source: peripheral blood, taken on day 0 of AZD1222 vaccination. This receptor was identified in an adult in good health. The CDR3 protein is CASSYITKGAFF. The CDR3, as DNA: TGTGCCAGCAGCTATATTACTAAAGGAGCTTTCTTT.